The entry that follows covers one T cell receptor (beta chain) sequence. Its specificity is unknown. The data are from a study of OX40 agonist ivuxolimab in advanced cancers. The repertoire was sequenced with immunoSEQ multiplex PCR; TCRdb's copy has only in-frame clones and lacks some. Among under 80,000 clones listed, less than 95% were seen once. This CDR3 is built from 15 residues. Germline V gene lookup returns CDR1 SGHRS and CDR2 YFSETQ. Trimming shortened V by 0 bases and J by 3 bases, and 12 bases separated the two germline ends. Study results and caveats: The authors also found low normalized T-cell clonal expansion in some nonresponders.

Sample: CD4+ or CD8+ T cells sorted from blood, taken in a trial of the OX40 agonist ivuxolimab. This TCR came from an adult with an advanced solid tumor such as melanoma, head and neck, liver or kidney cancer. This chain links TRBV5-1 with TRBJ1-2; D gene unclear. Written as DNA, the CDR3 is TGCGCCAGCAGCTTGGTAGCGGGCTTGGACTATGGCTACACCTTC. Translation: CASSLVAGLDYGYTF.